This T cell receptor (beta chain) was documented in a study of Ad26.COV2.S vaccination and SARS-CoV-2 variants. Trimming cost V 1 base and J 4 bases; bases outside gene matches: 5. Germline CDR1 and CDR2: LNHDA and SQIVND (reference sequence). The CDR3 is 15 residues long. Sequencing used immunoSEQ multiplex PCR; TCRdb keeps in-frame clones, though not all of them. The sample yields about 180,000 clones, about 83% seen once. The gene calls are TRBV19 and TRBJ2-3; TRBD1 aligns across 7 bases. The sequencing here drew on peripheral blood, taken after recovery from COVID-19. The sequence came from a human donor who had recovered from COVID-19. In DNA form, the CDR3 reads TGTGCCAGTAGTATAGGTGTGACAGGGCCAGATACGCAGTATTTT. Translated, it gives CASSIGVTGPDTQYF.